One and the same sample provided the 28 T cell receptor beta chains below, sequenced in a study of tumor and adjacent non-tumor tissue in lung cancer. TCRbeta libraries were built with three rounds of nested PCR, modified from ARM-PCR. TCRdb reprocessed the multiplex PCR reads via MiXCR and lists one record per CDR3 protein. This table has about 79,000 distinct CDR3 sequences, roughly two thirds appearing once. This sample's RNA came from whole unsorted tissue. The sample was lung tumor tissue. The receptor set was obtained from a woman aged 40-49 years with non-small cell lung cancer.

Comments on this clonotype: This is likely a read error, given that the CDR3 carries no conserved phenylalanine or tryptophan at its end. Because the CDR3's place on the DNA is in doubt, the DNA is left out and the CDR3 is given as listed by TCRdb. The chain uses TRBV6-6 and TRBJ2-5; the table gives TRBD1 as D, unverified against the DNA. The CDR3 is made up of 14 amino acids, end residues included. Germline assignment: CDR1 MNHNY and CDR2 SVGAGI (reference sequence). The CDR3 loop is CASSYSMGAETQYL.

About this clonotype: Compared with germline, one end of the junction differs, possibly owing to a read error. This chain connects TRBV11-2 to TRBJ2-2; D may be TRBD2 (5 bases). Germline CDR1 and CDR2: SGHAT and FQNNGV. The CDR3 contains 13 residues. CDR3 amino acids: CTSSPRGDGELFF. Here the CDR3 DNA reads TGTACCAGCAGTCCCCGTGGAGACGGGGAGTTGTTTTTT. Supplemented by reference TRBV11-2 and TRBJ2-2, the full variable domain reads EAGVAQSPRYKIIEKRQSVAFWCNPISGHATLYWYQQILGQGPKLLIQFQNNGVVDDSQLPKDRFSAERLKGVDSTLKIQPAKLEDSAVYLCTSSPRGDGELFFGEGSRLTVL.

About this clonotype: A much larger clone is a single base away; this may be a read error. This chain uses TRBV20-1 with TRBJ2-2; D perhaps matches TRBD2 (5 bases). The V end lost 8 bases, the J end lost 0 bases, and 13 bases lay between the germline ends. CDR3 length: 14 residues. Germline V lookup: CDR1 DFQATT, CDR2 SNEGSKA (reference sequence). The CDR3: CSIGLEANTGELFF. Here the CDR3 DNA reads TGCAGTATCGGATTGGAGGCGAACACCGGGGAGCTGTTTTTT.

This rearrangement joins TRBV11-2 to TRBJ2-1, with D tentatively TRBD2 (6 bases). V was trimmed by 7 bases and J by 10 bases, leaving 32 bases between them. The CDR3 loop spans 18 amino acids. Germline V gene lookup returns CDR1 SGHAT and CDR2 FQNNGV. CDR3 DNA sequence: TGTGCCAGCAACTCGCGCATCGTAACTGGCGGGGCACTAAGGGAGCAGTTCTTC. The encoded protein is CASNSRIVTGGALREQFF.

Points on this clonotype: The conserved final phenylalanine or tryptophan is absent from the CDR3, which likely points to a read error. The gene calls are TRBV11-2 and TRBJ1-6; D uncertain. Germline V gene data show CDR1 as SGHAT and CDR2 as FQNNGV. This CDR3 region has 13 residues. CDR3: CVSRLERRSPLHI. In nucleotides, the CDR3 is TGTGTCAGCAGATTAGAGAGACGTTCACCCCTCCACATT.

A word on this clonotype: It is likely a read error, because the conserved phenylalanine at the end of the CDR3 is missing. The DNA is left out, because the CDR3 cannot be placed on it with certainty; the CDR3 is given as TCRdb lists it. The rearrangement uses TRBV6-5 and TRBJ1-6; the table's D call, TRBD1, was not checked against the DNA. The CDR3 is 15 residues long, counting both termini. Germline loops: CDR1 MNHEY, CDR2 SVGAGI. The CDR3: CASSPSGTGNSPFHL.

Notes on this clonotype: Relative to the germline gene, one junction end is altered; a read error may explain this. The CDR3 here is CASSLGQDYYNEQFF. The DNA of the CDR3 is TGTGCCAGCAGCTTGGGCCAGGATTACTACAATGAGCAGTTTTTC. This chain uses TRBV5-6 with TRBJ2-1, with no clear D. Germline lookup yields CDR1 SGHDT and CDR2 YYEEEE. CDR3 size: 15 residues.

V and J are TRBV5-6 and TRBJ2-3, with D unresolved. The CDR3 covers 17 residues. Germline V gene lookup returns CDR1 SGHDT and CDR2 YYEEEE. V was shortened by 3 bases and J by 4 bases, with 21 bases between the two germline ends. Written as DNA, the CDR3 is TGTGCCAGCAGCTCGGATCTGGTGGGGTATCGTCCAGATACGCAGTATTTT. This sequence encodes CASSSDLVGYRPDTQYF.

With regard to this clonotype: Sequence at one end of the junction differs from germline and may be a read error. V is TRBV12-3 or TRBV12-4 and J is TRBJ2-3, with 8 bases that match TRBD2. The CDR3 consists of 18 residues. In nucleotides, the CDR3 is TGTGCTAGCAGCACCCAAGGAGTAACGGGGGGGAACACAGATACGCAGTATTTT. Translating it yields CASSTQGVTGGNTDTQYF.

This CDR3 reads CASRDIGNPTDTQHF. In nucleotides, the CDR3 is TGTGCCAGCAGGGATATAGGGAACCCCACAGATACGCAGCATTTT. The chain links TRBV6-9 to TRBJ2-3; D gene uncertain. The J call may be wrong; the DNA end is better matched by TRBJ1-5. The CDR3 loop spans 15 amino acids. Germline assignment: CDR1 MNHGY and CDR2 SVAAGI.

A word on this clonotype: Because the CDR3 is missing its conserved closing phenylalanine or tryptophan, this is likely a read error. The chain employs TRBV14 and TRBJ2-3, with TRBD2 matching over 10 bases. Germline V gene data show CDR1 as SGHDN and CDR2 as FVKESK. Unmatched junction bases numbered 10, after V lost 2 bases and J lost 2 bases. The CDR3 sequence is 18 residues long. The CDR3 protein is CASSQLNLAGGPTDTQYL. The CDR3 DNA sequence: TGTGCCAGCAGCCAACTAAACTTAGCGGGGGGACCCACAGATACGCAGTATCTT.

This clonotype was recorded many times. The chain carries TRBV12-3 or TRBV12-4 and TRBJ1-4; TRBD1 is a possible D gene (6 bases). V lost 5 bases, J lost 4 bases, and 14 bases lay in between. This CDR3 has 15 amino acids. The CDR3 spells CASSHGQKSNEKLFF. The CDR3 DNA reads TGTGCCAGCAGTCACGGACAGAAAAGTAATGAAAAACTGTTTTTT.

This clonotype was seen just once. This may be a read error, as it is one base from a much larger clone. A read error is likely, as this CDR3 ends without the conserved phenylalanine or tryptophan. The V and J genes are TRBV28 and TRBJ1-2; TRBD1 agrees at 7 bases. Trimming at V came to 7 bases and at J to 8 bases, leaving 10 bases not matched to a gene. From germline, CDR1 is MDHEN and CDR2 SYDVKM. The CDR3 is 13 residues long. This CDR3 is CASTPDRVRGYTL. In nucleotides, the CDR3 is TGTGCCAGCACCCCAGACAGGGTGCGAGGCTACACCCTC.

V and J are TRBV11-2 and TRBJ2-1; D is possibly TRBD1 or TRBD2 (5 bases each). This CDR3 has 14 residues. V dropped 8 bases and J dropped 8 bases, with 19 bases sitting between them. The germline V gene encodes CDR1 SGHAT and CDR2 FQNNGV. The CDR3, as DNA: TGTGCCAGCTTCCGGACGGGGACCGACGATGAGCAGTTCTTC. Encoded protein: CASFRTGTDDEQFF.

V gene TRBV7-3 combines with J gene TRBJ2-3; the D gene is possibly TRBD2 (6 bases). V was pared by 2 bases and J by 4 bases, with 13 bases between. The CDR3 spans 15 residues. Germline CDR1 is SGHTA and CDR2 is FQGTGA. The chain's CDR3 is CASSLGEALPDTQYF. CDR3 nucleotide sequence: TGTGCCAGCAGCTTAGGGGAGGCCCTTCCAGATACGCAGTATTTT.

The table lists this clonotype with a count of one. The junction differs from germline at one of its ends, possibly a read error. CDR3 DNA sequence: TGTACCAGCAGCTACGCCGCGGGGGCGAACACCGGGGAGCTATTTTTT. Encoded protein: CTSSYAAGANTGELFF. This chain joins TRBV6-5 and TRBJ2-2, with D possibly TRBD2 on 7 matching bases. In germline, CDR1 is MNHEY, CDR2 SVGAGI. This CDR3 spans 16 amino acids.

The CDR3 reads CASSQLQGLNIQPQHF. The CDR3 region has the DNA TGTGCCAGCAGCCAACTTCAGGGCCTTAACATTCAGCCCCAGCATTTT. V usage is TRBV4-2 and J usage is TRBJ1-5; D may be TRBD1 (5 bases). The CDR3 consists of 16 residues. The V gene's germline CDR1 is LGHNA and CDR2 YNFKEQ. With 2 bases removed from V and 6 bases from J, the gap between germline ends came to 17 bases.

The sample holds a few counts of this clonotype. Relative to the germline gene, one junction end is altered; a read error may explain this. The chain carries TRBV7-3 and TRBJ1-6; the D is unclear. Germline loops: CDR1 SGHTA, CDR2 FQGTGA. This CDR3 contains 15 residues. As DNA, the CDR3 is TGTGCCAGCAGCTTAGGTCCCGAAGGGAATTCACTCCTCCACTTT. Translated: CASSLGPEGNSLLHF.

With regard to this clonotype: A much larger clone lies one base from this, so it may be a read error. This chain connects TRBV7-9 to TRBJ1-6; weak D call: TRBD1 (6 bases). From germline, CDR1 is SEHNR and CDR2 FQNEAQ (reference sequence). The V end lost 11 bases, the J end lost 10 bases, and 24 bases lay between the germline ends. The CDR3 runs to 15 residues. The CDR3 sequence is CAGSTTGGARSPLHF. The CDR3, as DNA: TGTGCCGGCTCAACTACGGGGGGGGCACGGTCACCCCTCCACTTT.

This clonotype was observed at least ten times. This sequence joins TRBV14 and TRBJ2-7, with no clear D. V lost 5 bases and J lost 4, with 12 bases in between. Germline CDR1 SGHDN, CDR2 FVKESK. The CDR3 length is 13 residues. The CDR3: CASSSYYLYEQYF. In DNA, the CDR3 is TGTGCCAGCAGCTCATACTACCTTTACGAGCAGTACTTC.

The chain has TRBV29-1 and TRBJ2-2; D call uncertain. V was cut by 3 bases and J by 9 bases, with 11 bases left in between. The CDR3 loop spans 12 amino acids. CDR1 and CDR2 (germline): SQVTM, ANQGSEA. The CDR3 DNA is TGCAGCGTTGATCTCCGGGCCTGGGAGCTGTTTTTT. Amino acid sequence: CSVDLRAWELFF.

As to this clonotype: A read error is possible here, since a much larger clone lies one base away. The genes are TRBV30 and TRBJ2-5, with D uncertain. Germline CDR1 and CDR2: GTSNPN and SVGIG (reference sequence). The germline V and J ends were trimmed by 3 bases and 2 bases, with 13 bases remaining between them. This CDR3 region has 14 residues. The CDR3 nucleotides are TGTGCCTGGAGCGAGGAGACCCCACAAGAGACCCAGTACTTC. Its protein product is CAWSEETPQETQYF.

This clonotype appeared many times. The genes are TRBV5-5 and TRBJ2-3; possible D gene TRBD1, 5 bases. The V and J ends lost 1 base and 2 bases respectively, with 14 bases between them. Germline V CDR1 and CDR2: SGHKS, YYEKEE (reference sequence). This CDR3 has 16 amino acids. CDR3 sequence: CASSLLGRVYTDTQYF. The DNA of the CDR3 is TGTGCCAGCAGCTTGTTGGGCAGGGTATACACAGATACGCAGTATTTT.

A remark on this clonotype: Germline is not matched at one junction end, which may reflect a read error. The chain joins TRBV5-4 to TRBJ2-7, with TRBD2 matching over 8 bases. CDR1 is SGHNT and CDR2 is YYREEE in the germline V gene (reference sequence). The CDR3 is made up of 16 amino acids. The CDR3 DNA reads TGTGCCAGCAGCTTGAATAGCGGGATGGCCGGGTACGAGCAGCACTTC. This encodes CASSLNSGMAGYEQHF.

This clonotype was observed a few times. A much bigger clone sits one base away, suggesting this may be a read error. This chain uses TRBV5-4 with TRBJ2-2; D gene ambiguous. The V end lost 6 bases, the J end lost 3 bases, and 9 bases lay between the germline ends. There are 13 residues in the CDR3. Germline V gene sequence: CDR1 SGHNT, CDR2 YYREEE (reference sequence). This CDR3 is CASNLDDTGELFF. As DNA, the CDR3 is TGTGCCAGCAACCTAGACGACACCGGGGAGCTGTTTTTT.

As to this clonotype: The germline gene is not matched at one end of the junction; a read error may be the cause. This sequence joins TRBV11-2 and TRBJ2-1; TRBD2 might be the D (5 bases). This CDR3 has 14 residues. Germline V gene data show CDR1 as SGHAT and CDR2 as FQNNGV. The CDR3 bases are TGTGCGAGCATCCGGACGGGGTCCGACAATGAGCAGTTCTTC. Translation gives CASIRTGSDNEQFF.

Many counts were recorded for this clonotype. The gene calls are TRBV28 and TRBJ2-3, with a weak D call TRBD2 (5 bases). The V end was cut by 3 bases, the J end by 3 bases, with 13 bases between. Germline assignment: CDR1 MDHEN and CDR2 SYDVKM. This CDR3 is 15 amino acids long. CDR3: CASSFHGDETDTQYF. For the CDR3, the DNA is TGTGCCAGCAGTTTTCACGGGGATGAGACAGATACGCAGTATTTT.

In this sample, this clonotype turned up a few times. This sequence joins TRBV20-1 and TRBJ2-7, with D perhaps matching TRBD1 (5 bases). The length of the CDR3 is 15 residues. The ends were cut back, 2 bases at V and 2 bases at J, with 16 bases in the middle. The germline V gene has CDR1 DFQATT and CDR2 SNEGSKA (reference sequence). The chain's CDR3 is CSARYPARAPYEQYF. For the CDR3, the DNA is TGCAGTGCTAGATACCCGGCCAGGGCCCCCTACGAGCAGTACTTC.